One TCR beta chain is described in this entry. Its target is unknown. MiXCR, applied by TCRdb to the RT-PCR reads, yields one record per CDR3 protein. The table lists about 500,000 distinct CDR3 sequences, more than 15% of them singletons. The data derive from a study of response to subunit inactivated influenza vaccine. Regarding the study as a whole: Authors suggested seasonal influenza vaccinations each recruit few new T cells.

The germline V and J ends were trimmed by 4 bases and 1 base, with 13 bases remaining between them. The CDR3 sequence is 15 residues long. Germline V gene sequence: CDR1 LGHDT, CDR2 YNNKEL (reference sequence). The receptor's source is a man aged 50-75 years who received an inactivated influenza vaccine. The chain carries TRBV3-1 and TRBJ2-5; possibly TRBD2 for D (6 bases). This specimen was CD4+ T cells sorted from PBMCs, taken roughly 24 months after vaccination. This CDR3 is CASSRIRDSQETQYF. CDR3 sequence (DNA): TGTGCCAGCAGCCGGATCCGGGACTCCCAAGAGACCCAGTACTTC.